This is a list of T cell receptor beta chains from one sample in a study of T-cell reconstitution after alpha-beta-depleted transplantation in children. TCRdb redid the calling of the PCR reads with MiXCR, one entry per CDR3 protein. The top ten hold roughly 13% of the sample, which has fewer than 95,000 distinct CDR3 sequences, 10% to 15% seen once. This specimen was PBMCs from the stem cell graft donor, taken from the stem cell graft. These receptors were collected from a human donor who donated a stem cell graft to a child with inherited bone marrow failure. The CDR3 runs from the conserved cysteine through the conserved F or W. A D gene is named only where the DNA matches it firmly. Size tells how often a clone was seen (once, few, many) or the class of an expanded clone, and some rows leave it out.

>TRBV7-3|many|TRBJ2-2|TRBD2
TGTGCCAGCAGTGAGGGACTAGCGGGACTAGTCACCGGGGAGCTGTTTTTT
CASSEGLAGLVTGELFF
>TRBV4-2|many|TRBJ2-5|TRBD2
TGTGCCAGCAGCCAAGGTGGGACTAGCCGAGAGACCCAGTACTTC
CASSQGGTSRETQYF
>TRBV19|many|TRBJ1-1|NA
TGTGCCAGTAGTTATGGGGAAGTAGAGGCTTTCTTT
CASSYGEVEAFF
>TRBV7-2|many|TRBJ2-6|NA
TGTGCCAGCAGCTTACCCCTTTCTGGGGCCAACGTCCTGACTTTC
CASSLPLSGANVLTF
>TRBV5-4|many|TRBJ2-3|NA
TGTGCCAGCAGCTTGACGATGGGCACAGATACGCAGTATTTT
CASSLTMGTDTQYF
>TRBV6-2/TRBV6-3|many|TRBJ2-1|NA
TGTGCCACGAAAAGAAGGGTTGATGAGCAGTTCTTC
CATKRRVDEQFF
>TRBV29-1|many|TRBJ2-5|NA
TGCAGCGTTGAATGGGAGACCCAGTACTTC
CSVEWETQYF
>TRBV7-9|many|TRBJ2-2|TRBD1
TGTGCCAGCAGCTCGCGGTCGGACAGGGCGACCGGGGAGCTGTTTTTT
CASSSRSDRATGELFF
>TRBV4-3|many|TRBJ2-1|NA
TGCGCCAGCAGCCAAGAGGTGGGCCAGAGCTCCTACAATGAGCAGTTCTTC
CASSQEVGQSSYNEQFF
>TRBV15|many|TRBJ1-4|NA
TGTGCCACCAGGGCAGCAACTAATGAAAAACTGTTTTTT
CATRAATNEKLFF
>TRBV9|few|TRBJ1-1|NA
TGTGCCAGCAGCGTAGACGCCGGGTTGAACACTGAAGCTTTCTTT
CASSVDAGLNTEAFF
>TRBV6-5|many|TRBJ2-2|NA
TGTGCCAGCATGGGGCCCTCGAACACCGGGGAGCTGTTTTTT
CASMGPSNTGELFF
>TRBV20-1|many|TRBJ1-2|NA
TGCAGTGCCAAAGACTACGCTAACTATGGCTACACCTTC
CSAKDYANYGYTF
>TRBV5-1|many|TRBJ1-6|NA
TGCGCCAGCAGCGGGTTGGACGGGACGGATTCACCCCTCCACTTT
CASSGLDGTDSPLHF
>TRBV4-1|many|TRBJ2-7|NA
TGCGCCAGCAGCCAAGCCCCGACAGACTCCTACGAGCAGTACTTC
CASSQAPTDSYEQYF
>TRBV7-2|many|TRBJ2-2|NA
TGTGCCAGCAGCTTATGGGCGAACACCGGGGAGCTGTTTTTT
CASSLWANTGELFF
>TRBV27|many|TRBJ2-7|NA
TGTGCCAGCAGCCTCGGAGGAAGGGGTCACGAGCAGTACTTC
CASSLGGRGHEQYF
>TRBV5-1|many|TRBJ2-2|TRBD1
TGCGCCAGCAGCGGCTCGGGACAGTCCGGGGAGCTGTTTTTT
CASSGSGQSGELFF
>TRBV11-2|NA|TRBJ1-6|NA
TGTGCCAGCAGCCCATATAGAGGTGGTCCTCCCCTCCACTTT
CASSPYRGGPPLHF
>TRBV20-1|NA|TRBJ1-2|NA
TGCAGTGCCAGCCCACTGGGACCCTATGGCTACACCTTC
CSASPLGPYGYTF
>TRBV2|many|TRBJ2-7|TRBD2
TGTGCCAGCAGTGACATAGCGGGAGGGAGCTACGAGCAGTACTTC
CASSDIAGGSYEQYF
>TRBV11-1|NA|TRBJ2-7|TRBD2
TGTGCCAGCAGCTCCCCGGGACTAGCGGGAGTCGAGCAGTACTTC
CASSSPGLAGVEQYF
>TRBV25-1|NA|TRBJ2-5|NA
TGTGCGTATATAGAGTCTCTTGGGGGCGAGACCCAGTACTTC
CAYIESLGGETQYF
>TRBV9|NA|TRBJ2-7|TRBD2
TGTGCCAGCAGCGTAGGACCGCCGGGACTAGCCTCCTACGAGCAGTACTTC
CASSVGPPGLASYEQYF
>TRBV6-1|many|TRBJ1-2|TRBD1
TGTGCCAGCAGTGAAGTGACAGGGAGGAGGAACTATGGCTACACCTTC
CASSEVTGRRNYGYTF
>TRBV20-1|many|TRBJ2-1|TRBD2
TGCAGTGCTCCGGGACTAGCGGAGAATGAGCAGTTCTTC
CSAPGLAENEQFF
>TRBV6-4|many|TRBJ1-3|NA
TGTGCCAGCAGTGGGACAGTTAAATCTGGAAACACCATATATTTT
CASSGTVKSGNTIYF
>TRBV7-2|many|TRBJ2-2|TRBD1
TGTGCCAGCAGCCAAGGGCAGGGGGTCAACGGGGAGCTGTTTTTT
CASSQGQGVNGELFF
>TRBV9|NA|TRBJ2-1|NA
TGTGCCAGCAGCCAGGGCTCCTACAATGAGCAGTTCTTC
CASSQGSYNEQFF
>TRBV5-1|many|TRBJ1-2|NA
TGCGCCAGCAGCTTGGATCAGGGCCCTGGCTACACCTTC
CASSLDQGPGYTF
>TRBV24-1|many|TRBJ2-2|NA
TGTGCCACCAGTGATTTGCGGGACACCGGGGAGCTGTTTTTT
CATSDLRDTGELFF
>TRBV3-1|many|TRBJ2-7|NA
TGTGCCAGCAGCCAAGCAAGGGCCGGAGAGCAGTACTTC
CASSQARAGEQYF
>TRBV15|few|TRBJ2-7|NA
TGTGCCACCAGCTCCAGCGGCATTTCGTCCTCCTACGAGCAGTACTTC
CATSSSGISSSYEQYF
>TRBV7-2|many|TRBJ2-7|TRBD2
TGTGCCAGCAGCCCTACTAGCGGGGGCTCCTACGAGCAGTACTTC
CASSPTSGGSYEQYF
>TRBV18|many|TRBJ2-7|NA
TGTGCCAGCTCAGCCAGGACCGGCTCCTACGAGCAGTACTTC
CASSARTGSYEQYF
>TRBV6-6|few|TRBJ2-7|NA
TGTGCCAGCAGTTACTCGGGCAGTCTGATGAACGAGCAGTACTTC
CASSYSGSLMNEQYF
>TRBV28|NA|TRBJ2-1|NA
TGTGCCAGCAGTTTGGGGTACAATGAGCAGTTCTTC
CASSLGYNEQFF
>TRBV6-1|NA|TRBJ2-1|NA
TGTGCCAGCAGTGTACATTTTGGGTCCTACAATGAGCAGTTCTTC
CASSVHFGSYNEQFF
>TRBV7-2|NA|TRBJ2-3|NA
TGTGCCAGCAGCTCCGCGTGGTGGGGTGGTGATACGCAGTATTTT
CASSSAWWGGDTQYF
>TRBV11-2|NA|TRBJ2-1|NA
TGTGCCAGCAGCCCCAGTCTTGGACTATTTTACAATGAGCAGTTCTTC
CASSPSLGLFYNEQFF
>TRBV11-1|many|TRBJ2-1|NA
TGTGCCAGCAGGGGAGGAGGGGTCGGCACTCGGGAGAATGAGCAGTTCTTC
CASRGGGVGTRENEQFF
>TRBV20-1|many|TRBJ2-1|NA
TGCAGTGCTAGAGGGGGGGACGGTCAGTTCTTC
CSARGGDGQFF
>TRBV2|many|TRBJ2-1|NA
TGTGCCAGCAGTCCTGGCCCGGGAGTTAACAATGAGCAGTTCTTC
CASSPGPGVNNEQFF
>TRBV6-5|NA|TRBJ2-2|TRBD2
TGTGCCAGCAGTTACGGGGCGGGGGGCGGGGAGCTGTTTTTT
CASSYGAGGGELFF
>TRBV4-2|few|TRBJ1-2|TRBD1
TGTGCCAGCAGCCAAGATCTCCGGGACAGACCCTATGGCTACACCTTC
CASSQDLRDRPYGYTF
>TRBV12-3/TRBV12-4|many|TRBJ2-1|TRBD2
TGTGCCAGCAGCCTCGCGGGAGGGAAGTATGAGCAGTTCTTC
CASSLAGGKYEQFF
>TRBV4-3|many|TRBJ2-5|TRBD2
TGCGCCAGCAGCCAAGAGCGGGGGTGGGAGACCCAGTACTTC
CASSQERGWETQYF
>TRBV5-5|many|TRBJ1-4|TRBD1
TGTGCCAGCAGCTTGTATGAGACAGGGGCTGAAAAACTGTTTTTT
CASSLYETGAEKLFF
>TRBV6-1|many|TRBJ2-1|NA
TGTGCCAGCAGTGCGGCAGCGGGTTCGGGTGAGCAGTTCTTC
CASSAAAGSGEQFF
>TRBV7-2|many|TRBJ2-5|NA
TGTGCCAGCAGCTTTTCTACACCGCAAGAGACCCAGTACTTC
CASSFSTPQETQYF
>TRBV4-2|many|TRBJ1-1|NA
TGTGCCAGCAGCCAAGTTGGGGCTGAAGCTTTCTTT
CASSQVGAEAFF
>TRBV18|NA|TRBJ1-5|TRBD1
TGTGCCAGCTCACCTGGCACAGGGGGTGGTCATCAGCCCCAGCATTTT
CASSPGTGGGHQPQHF
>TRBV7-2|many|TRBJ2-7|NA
TGTGCCAGCAGCTTATCTGGGGGCTCGGTTTTATACGAGCAGTACTTC
CASSLSGGSVLYEQYF
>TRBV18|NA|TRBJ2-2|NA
TGTGCCAGCTCACGGCCGAACACCGGGGAGCTGTTTTTT
CASSRPNTGELFF
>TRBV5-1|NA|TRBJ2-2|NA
TGCGCCAGCAAACTGGGACCGAACACCGGGGAGCTGTTTTTT
CASKLGPNTGELFF
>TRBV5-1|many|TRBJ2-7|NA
TGCGCCAGCAGCATCGGGGACGGACCTTACGAGCAGTACTTC
CASSIGDGPYEQYF
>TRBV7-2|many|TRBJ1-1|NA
TGTGCCAGCAGCCCTGGACAGATGGGCACTGAAGCTTTCTTT
CASSPGQMGTEAFF
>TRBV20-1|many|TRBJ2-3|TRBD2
TGCAGTGCTAGGAGCCTAGCGGGGGCCGTTTGGGATACGCAGTATTTT
CSARSLAGAVWDTQYF
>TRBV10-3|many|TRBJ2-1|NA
TGTGCCATCAGTGAGGGCAGTCCCAATGAGCAGTTCTTC
CAISEGSPNEQFF
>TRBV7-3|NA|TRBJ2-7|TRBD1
TGTGCCAGCAGCGCTGGGGGGGGACAGGGGAACAAGTACTTC
CASSAGGGQGNKYF